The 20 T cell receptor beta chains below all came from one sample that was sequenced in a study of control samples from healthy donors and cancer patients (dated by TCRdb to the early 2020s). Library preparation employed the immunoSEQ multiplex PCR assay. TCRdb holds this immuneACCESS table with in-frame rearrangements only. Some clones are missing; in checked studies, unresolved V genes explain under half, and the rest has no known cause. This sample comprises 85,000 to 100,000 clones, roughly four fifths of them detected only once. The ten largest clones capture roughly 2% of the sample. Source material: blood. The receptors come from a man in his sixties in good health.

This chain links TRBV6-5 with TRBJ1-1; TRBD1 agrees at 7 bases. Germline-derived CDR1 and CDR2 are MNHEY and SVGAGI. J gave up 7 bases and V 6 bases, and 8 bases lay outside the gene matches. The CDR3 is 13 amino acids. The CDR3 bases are TGTGCCAGCAGCTCGGACAGGAACCGTGAAGCTTTCTTT. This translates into CASSSDRNREAFF.

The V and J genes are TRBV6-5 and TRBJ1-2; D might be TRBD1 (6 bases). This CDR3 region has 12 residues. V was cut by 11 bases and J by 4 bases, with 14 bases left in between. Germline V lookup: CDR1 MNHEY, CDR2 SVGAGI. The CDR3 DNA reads TGTGCCGAGGGACTGGACAGCTATGGCTACACCTTC. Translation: CAEGLDSYGYTF.

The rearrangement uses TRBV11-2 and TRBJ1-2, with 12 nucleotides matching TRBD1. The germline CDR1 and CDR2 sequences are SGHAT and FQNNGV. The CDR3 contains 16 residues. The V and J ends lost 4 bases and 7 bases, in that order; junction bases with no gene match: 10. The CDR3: CASSSNRDRGRPGYTF. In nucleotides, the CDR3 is TGTGCCAGCAGCTCGAATCGGGACAGGGGGCGGCCTGGCTACACCTTC.

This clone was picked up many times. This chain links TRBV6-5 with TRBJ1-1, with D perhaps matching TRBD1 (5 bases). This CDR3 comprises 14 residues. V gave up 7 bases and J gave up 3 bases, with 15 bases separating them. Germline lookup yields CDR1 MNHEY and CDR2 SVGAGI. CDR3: CASTSNGADTEAFF. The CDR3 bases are TGTGCCAGCACCTCGAACGGGGCCGACACTGAAGCTTTCTTT.

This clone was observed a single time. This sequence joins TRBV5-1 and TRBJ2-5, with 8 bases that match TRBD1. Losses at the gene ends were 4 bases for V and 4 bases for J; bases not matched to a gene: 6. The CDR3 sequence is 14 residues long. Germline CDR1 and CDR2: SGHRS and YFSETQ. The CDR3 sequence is CASSTGQGLETQYF. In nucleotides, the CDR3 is TGCGCCAGCAGCACCGGACAGGGCCTAGAGACCCAGTACTTC.

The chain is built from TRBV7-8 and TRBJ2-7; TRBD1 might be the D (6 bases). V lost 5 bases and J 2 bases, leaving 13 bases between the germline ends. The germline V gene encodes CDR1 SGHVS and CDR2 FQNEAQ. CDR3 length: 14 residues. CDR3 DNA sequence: TGTGCCAGCAGCGAACAGGGTTCGCCCTACGAGCAGTACTTC. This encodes CASSEQGSPYEQYF.

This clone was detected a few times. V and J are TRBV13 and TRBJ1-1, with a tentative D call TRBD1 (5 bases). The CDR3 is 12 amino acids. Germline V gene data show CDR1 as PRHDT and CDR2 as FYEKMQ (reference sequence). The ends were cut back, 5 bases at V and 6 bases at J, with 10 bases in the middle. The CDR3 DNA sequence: TGTGCCAGCAGCCTGCAGGGCGCTGAAGCTTTCTTT. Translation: CASSLQGAEAFF.

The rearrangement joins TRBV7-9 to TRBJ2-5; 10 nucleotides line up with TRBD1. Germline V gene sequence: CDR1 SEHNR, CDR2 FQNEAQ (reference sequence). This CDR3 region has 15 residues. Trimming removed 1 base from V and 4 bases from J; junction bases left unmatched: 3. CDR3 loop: CASSLVWTGGETQYF. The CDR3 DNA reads TGTGCCAGCAGCTTAGTCTGGACAGGGGGAGAGACCCAGTACTTC.

Here the CDR3 DNA reads TGTGCCAGCAGCTTCGGGGCGGGAAACACTGAAGCTTTCTTT. Encoded protein: CASSFGAGNTEAFF. This sequence joins TRBV5-6 and TRBJ1-1; TRBD1 might be the D (5 bases). The CDR3 is made up of 14 amino acids. CDR1 is SGHDT and CDR2 is YYEEEE in the germline V gene. The V end lost 2 bases, the J end lost 2 bases, and 10 bases lay between the germline ends.

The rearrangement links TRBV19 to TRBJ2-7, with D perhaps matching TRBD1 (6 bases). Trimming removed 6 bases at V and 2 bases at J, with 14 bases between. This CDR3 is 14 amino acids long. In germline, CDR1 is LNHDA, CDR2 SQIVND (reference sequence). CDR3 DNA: TGTGCCAGTAGCGAGATGACAGGACCCTACGAGCAGTACTTC. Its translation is CASSEMTGPYEQYF.

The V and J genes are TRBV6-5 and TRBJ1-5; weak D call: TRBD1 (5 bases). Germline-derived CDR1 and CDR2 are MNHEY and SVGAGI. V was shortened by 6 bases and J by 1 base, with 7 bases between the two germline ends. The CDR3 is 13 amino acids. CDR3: CASRRQSNQPQHF. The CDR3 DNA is TGTGCCAGCAGGCGACAGAGCAATCAGCCCCAGCATTTT.

The CDR3, as DNA: TGCGCCAGCAGCTTTAGCGGGGGTGCGAACACCGGGGAGCTGTTTTTT. The encoded protein is CASSFSGGANTGELFF. V gene TRBV5-1 combines with J gene TRBJ2-2, with 9 bases aligning to TRBD2. The CDR3 consists of 16 residues. Trimming took 2 bases from V and 0 from J; bases not matched to a gene: 2. The germline gives CDR1 SGHRS, CDR2 YFSETQ.

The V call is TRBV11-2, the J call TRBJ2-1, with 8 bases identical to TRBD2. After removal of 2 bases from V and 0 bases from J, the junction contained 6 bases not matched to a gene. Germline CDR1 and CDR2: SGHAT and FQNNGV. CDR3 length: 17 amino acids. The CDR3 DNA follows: TGTGCCAGCAGCTTATCTAGCGGGCCTAGCTCCTACAATGAGCAGTTCTTC. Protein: CASSLSSGPSSYNEQFF.

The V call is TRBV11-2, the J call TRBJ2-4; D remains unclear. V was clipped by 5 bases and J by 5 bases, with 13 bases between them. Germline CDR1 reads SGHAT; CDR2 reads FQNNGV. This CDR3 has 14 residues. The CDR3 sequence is CASSKRADQNIQYF. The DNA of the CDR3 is TGTGCCAGCAGCAAAAGGGCGGACCAAAACATTCAGTACTTC. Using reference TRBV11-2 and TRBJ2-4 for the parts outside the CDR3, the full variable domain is EAGVAQSPRYKIIEKRQSVAFWCNPISGHATLYWYQQILGQGPKLLIQFQNNGVVDDSQLPKDRFSAERLKGVDSTLKIQPAKLEDSAVYLCASSKRADQNIQYFGAGTRLSVL.

The CDR3 DNA follows: TGTGCCAGCAGCTTGGAGAGCGGGAGGCTGTACGAGCAGTACTTC. Its protein product is CASSLESGRLYEQYF. The chain has TRBV7-8 and TRBJ2-7, with 9 bases aligning to TRBD2. The CDR3 totals 15 residues. J was trimmed by 4 bases and V by 3 bases; bases with no gene match: 7. Germline V gene data show CDR1 as SGHVS and CDR2 as FQNEAQ.

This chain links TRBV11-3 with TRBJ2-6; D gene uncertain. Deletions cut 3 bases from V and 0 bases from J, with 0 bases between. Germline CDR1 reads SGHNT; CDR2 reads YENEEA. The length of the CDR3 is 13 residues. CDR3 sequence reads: CASSFSGANVLTF. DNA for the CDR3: TGTGCCAGCAGCTTCTCTGGGGCCAACGTCCTGACTTTC.

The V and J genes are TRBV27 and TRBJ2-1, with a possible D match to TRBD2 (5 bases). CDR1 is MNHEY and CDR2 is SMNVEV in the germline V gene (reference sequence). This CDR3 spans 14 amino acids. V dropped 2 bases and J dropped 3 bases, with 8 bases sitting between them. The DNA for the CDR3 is TGTGCCAGCAGTTTAGATCGGGGCTACAATGAGCAGTTCTTC. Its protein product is CASSLDRGYNEQFF.

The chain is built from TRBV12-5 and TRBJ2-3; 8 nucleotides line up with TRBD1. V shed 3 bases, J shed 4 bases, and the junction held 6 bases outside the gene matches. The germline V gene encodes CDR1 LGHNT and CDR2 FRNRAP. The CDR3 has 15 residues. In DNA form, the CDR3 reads TGTGCTAGTGGTTTATGGACAGGGAGGTCAGATACGCAGTATTTT. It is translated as CASGLWTGRSDTQYF.

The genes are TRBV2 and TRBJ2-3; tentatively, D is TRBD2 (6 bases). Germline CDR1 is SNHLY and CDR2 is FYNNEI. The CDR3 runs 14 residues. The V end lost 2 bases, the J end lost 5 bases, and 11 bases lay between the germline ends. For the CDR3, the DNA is TGTGCCAGCAGTGAACAACTAGCAGTAGATACGCAGTATTTT. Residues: CASSEQLAVDTQYF.

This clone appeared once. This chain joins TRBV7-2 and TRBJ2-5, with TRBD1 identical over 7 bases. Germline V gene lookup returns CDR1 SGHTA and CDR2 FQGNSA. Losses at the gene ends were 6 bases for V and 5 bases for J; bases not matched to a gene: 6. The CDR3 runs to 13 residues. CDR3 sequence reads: CASSPTGTETQYF. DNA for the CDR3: TGTGCCAGCAGTCCGACAGGGACGGAGACCCAGTACTTC.